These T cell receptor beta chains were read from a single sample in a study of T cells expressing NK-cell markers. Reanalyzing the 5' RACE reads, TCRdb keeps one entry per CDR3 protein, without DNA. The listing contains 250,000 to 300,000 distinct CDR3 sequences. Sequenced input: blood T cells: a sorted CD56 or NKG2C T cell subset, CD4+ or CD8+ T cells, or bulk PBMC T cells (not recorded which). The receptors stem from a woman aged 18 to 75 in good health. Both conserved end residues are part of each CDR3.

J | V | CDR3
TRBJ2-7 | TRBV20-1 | CSARVTSGASYEQYF
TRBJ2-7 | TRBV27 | CASSQNRGDYYYEQYF
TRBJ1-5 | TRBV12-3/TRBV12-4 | CASSSLGWPQHF
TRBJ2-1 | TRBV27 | CASSGRTDNEQFF
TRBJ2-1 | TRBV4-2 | CASSQSTSGGNEQFF
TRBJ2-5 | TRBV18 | CASSPDRETQYF
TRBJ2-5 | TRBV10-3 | CAISDPGTDQETQYF
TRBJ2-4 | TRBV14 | CASSQGGLAKNIQYF
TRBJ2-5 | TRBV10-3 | CAISESAGRTFQETQYF
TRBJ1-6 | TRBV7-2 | CASSSRIVGYNSPLHF